This T cell receptor beta chain was captured by sequencing in a study of cytotoxic CD8 clonotypes in ibrutinib-treated CLL. Trimming left V 2 bases short and J 8 bases short, with 16 bases between. The CDR3 covers 15 residues. CDR1 and CDR2 (germline): SEHNR, FQNEAQ (reference sequence). Sequencing was performed with immunoSEQ multiplex PCR; in TCRdb, only in-frame clones are kept and a portion is missing. The sample includes about 40,000 clones, under 80% seen only once; the top ten take roughly a tenth. The clonotype was recovered from a human donor with chronic lymphocytic leukemia. The V call is TRBV7-9, the J call TRBJ2-1; the D is unclear. The material sequenced was PBMCs, taken at disease progression, from a patient treated with ibrutinib. The CDR3 reads CASSLIPLGKDEQFF. DNA of the CDR3: TGTGCCAGCAGCTTAATACCTTTGGGGAAGGATGAGCAGTTCTTC.